The present entry profiles one TCR beta chain with its context. Its target is unknown. CDR3 length: 16 residues. With V trimmed by 1 base and J by 4 bases, 5 bases remained unmatched. CDR1 and CDR2 from the germline V gene are MNHNY and SVGAGI (reference sequence). The study ran its PCR with 60 Vbeta and 13 Jbeta primers. Only in-frame clones appear in the TCRdb table, and some are missing; sequencing was by immunoSEQ multiplex PCR. The sample consists of 200,000 to 250,000 clones, around four fifths of them appearing once. The source of the sample is a study of cytomegalovirus exposure and HLA in healthy donors. Overall study results and limits: Segments of the TCR beta V type were, in most cases, productive about 87% or about 30% of the time in an earlier analysis. A few chains tied to CMV proved CMV antigen-specific in vitro. Equally common other TCR beta chains were less clonally expanded than HLA-associated ones, a later analysis found. A later analysis linked around 17,000 TCR beta sequences to HLA alleles at 0.05 false discovery rate.

The chain recombines TRBV6-6 with TRBJ2-3; 10 bases are shared with TRBD2. What was sequenced was PBMCs. This clonotype was sampled from a male donor in good health and CMV-seronegative. The CDR3 is CASSYYSGRRADTQYF. DNA of the CDR3: TGTGCCAGCAGTTACTATAGCGGGAGGCGGGCAGATACGCAGTATTTT.